This T cell receptor beta chain was found in a study of T cells after yellow fever vaccination. This clonotype was counted once. One junction end does not reproduce the germline sequence, and a read error may be involved. Germline V gives CDR1 SGHRS, CDR2 YFSETQ. The CDR3 runs to 15 residues. Production of TCR cDNA was by 5'RACE template switching, which also added a universal primer site and UMIs. TCRdb re-derived calls from the 5' RACE reads in MiXCR, one entry per CDR3 protein. The repertoire consists of a few hundred thousand distinct CDR3 sequences, with 17% occurring once and the leading ten covering around 15%.

The V and J genes are TRBV5-1 and TRBJ1-3; 7 bases map to TRBD1. The clonotype originates from a man younger than 30 who received the YFV17D yellow fever vaccine. The sample was PBMCs, taken more than 4 days after the first yellow fever vaccination. CDR3 DNA sequence: TGCGCCAGCAACTTGGAACGACAGGGTGGAAACACCATATATTTT. Its translation is CASNLERQGGNTIYF.